This record concerns one T cell receptor beta chain sequence. This entry belongs to a study of blood T cell repertoires in COVID-19. The wider study: From the United States, Italy and Spain came samples of acute and convalescent COVID-19. PBMCs, B-cell-depleted T cells, or T cells were the source of the cDNA or gDNA that made up the material.

Assay used: immunoSEQ multiplex PCR; TCRdb lists only in-frame clones, some missing. The sample records more than 45,000 clones, 80% to 90% being singletons. Sequencing used peripheral blood. This TCR came from a man aged 55 to 70 with acute or convalescent COVID-19.

The CDR3 is CASRAARLDNSPLHF. The CDR3 DNA sequence: TGTGCCAGCAGAGCGGCACGGTTAGATAATTCACCCCTCCACTTT. This chain joins TRBV6-5 and TRBJ1-6; no firm D call. Germline CDR1 and CDR2: MNHEY and SVGAGI. The CDR3 is 15 residues long. The V and J ends lost 6 bases and 5 bases respectively, with 14 bases between them.